The 17 T cell receptor beta chains below were found in one sample sequenced in a study of blood T cell repertoires in COVID-19. Clones were read by immunoSEQ multiplex PCR, and TCRdb kept only the in-frame ones, dropping some. The sample contains some 31,000 clones, 70% to 80% of which appear only once. Sequencing input: peripheral blood. The source is an older woman with acute or convalescent COVID-19.

This chain uses TRBV4-1 with TRBJ2-7; D remains ambiguous. The CDR3 contains 13 residues. V lost 5 bases and J 0 bases, leaving 8 bases between the germline ends. Looked up from germline, CDR1 is MGHRA and CDR2 is YSYEKL. In DNA form, the CDR3 reads TGCGCCAGCAGCGGCACCAGCTCCTACGAGCAGTACTTC. This translates into CASSGTSSYEQYF.

This chain joins TRBV4-1 and TRBJ1-4, with D maybe TRBD1 (6 bases). CDR1 and CDR2 (germline): MGHRA, YSYEKL. This CDR3 has 17 amino acids. The V gene lost 3 bases and the J gene lost 5 bases, with 19 bases spanning the gap. CDR3 bases: TGCGCCAGCAGCCACCCCGGGTGGGCGGACAGAAATGAAAAACTGTTTTTT. Residues: CASSHPGWADRNEKLFF.

This sequence joins TRBV12-3 or TRBV12-4 and TRBJ1-2; 7 bases agree with TRBD1. This CDR3 is 12 amino acids long. V lost 8 bases and J lost 7; bases outside the gene matches: 7. The CDR3 DNA is TGTGCCAGCGGGAGACAGGGTGGTGGCTACACCTTC. Residues: CASGRQGGGYTF.

The CDR3 DNA follows: TGTGCCAGCAGCCAAGGGGGCAGCACTGAAGCTTTCTTT. This codes for CASSQGGSTEAFF. This sequence joins TRBV7-8 and TRBJ1-1; 7 bases map to TRBD1. The V gene's germline CDR1 is SGHVS and CDR2 FQNEAQ. The CDR3 is 13 residues long. V dropped 5 bases and J dropped 4; count of bases not matched to a gene: 4.

The chain combines TRBV5-4 with TRBJ1-2, with TRBD1 identical over 7 bases. Germline loops: CDR1 SGHNT, CDR2 YYREEE (reference sequence). The V and J ends lost 5 bases and 7 bases, in that order; junction bases with no gene match: 11. The CDR3 is made up of 14 amino acids. CDR3 sequence reads: CASRGAQGTSGYTF. Here the CDR3 DNA reads TGTGCCAGCAGGGGGGCACAGGGGACCTCTGGCTACACCTTC.

This chain uses TRBV4-2 with TRBJ2-5, with 10 bases fitting TRBD2. With 0 bases clipped from V and 1 base from J, the junction kept 2 bases outside the gene matches. Germline loops: CDR1 LGHNA, CDR2 YNFKEQ. There are 16 residues in the CDR3. CDR3: CASSQDPSGGQETQYF. The CDR3 DNA sequence: TGTGCCAGCAGCCAAGATCCTAGCGGGGGCCAAGAGACCCAGTACTTC.

This clone is large. The V gene is TRBV14, the J gene TRBJ2-7; no definite D call. The V end lost 1 base, the J end lost 6 bases, and 10 bases lay between the germline ends. Germline loops: CDR1 SGHDN, CDR2 FVKESK. CDR3 size: 13 residues. The CDR3 protein is CASSQAVSGEQYF. DNA of the CDR3: TGTGCCAGCAGCCAAGCGGTCTCGGGCGAGCAGTACTTC.

The gene calls are TRBV20-1 and TRBJ1-2, with D maybe TRBD1 (5 bases). Per germline, CDR1 DFQATT and CDR2 SNEGSKA (reference sequence). CDR3 length equals 11 residues. The V end was cut by 6 bases, the J end by 6 bases, with 11 bases between. The CDR3 here is CSASTVDGYTF. CDR3 nucleotide sequence: TGCAGTGCCTCGACAGTTGATGGCTACACCTTC.

The chain recombines TRBV30 with TRBJ1-1; TRBD1 agrees at 7 bases. Per germline, CDR1 GTSNPN and CDR2 SVGIG (reference sequence). The trim removed 1 base at V and 5 bases at J, leaving 7 bases unmatched. The CDR3 runs 14 residues. As DNA, the CDR3 is TGTGCCTGGAGTGCCCCACAGGGGAGGACTGAAGCTTTCTTT. Protein product: CAWSAPQGRTEAFF.

The sample holds one count of this clone. V and J are TRBV30 and TRBJ1-2; possibly TRBD1 for D (5 bases). Trimming shortened V by 4 bases and J by 2 bases, and 11 bases separated the two germline ends. The CDR3 consists of 13 residues. CDR1 GTSNPN and CDR2 SVGIG come from the germline V gene (reference sequence). CDR3 DNA sequence: TGTGCCTGGATCCCTCGACAGAACTATGGCTACACCTTC. It is translated as CAWIPRQNYGYTF.

The chain combines TRBV2 with TRBJ1-5; TRBD1 matches at 7 bases. Per germline, CDR1 SNHLY and CDR2 FYNNEI. This CDR3 region has 13 residues. The V and J ends lost 8 bases and 7 bases, in that order; junction bases with no gene match: 8. CDR3 DNA sequence: TGTGCCAGCGCAAGGGGGCTAGAGCAGCCCCAGCATTTT. Translating gives CASARGLEQPQHF.

This rearrangement joins TRBV11-2 to TRBJ1-2; TRBD1 is a possible D gene (5 bases). Between the trimmed V and J ends, which lost 5 bases and 0 bases, there was a span of 13 bases. The length of the CDR3 is 15 residues. Germline-derived CDR1 and CDR2 are SGHAT and FQNNGV. The CDR3 coding sequence is TGTGCCAGCAGCGACGGGGGGGACTCTAACTATGGCTACACCTTC. This sequence encodes CASSDGGDSNYGYTF.

This chain connects TRBV6-6 to TRBJ1-5, with TRBD1 matching 8 bases. The V and J ends lost 8 bases and 5 bases, in that order; junction bases with no gene match: 5. Germline CDR1 reads MNHNY; CDR2 reads SVGAGI (reference sequence). This CDR3 spans 13 amino acids. As DNA, the CDR3 is TGTGCCAGCGGGGTACAGGGGGATCAGCCCCAGCATTTT. Translation gives CASGVQGDQPQHF.

This clone was seen more than once but under ten times. The rearrangement joins TRBV5-8 to TRBJ2-5, with 10 bases that match TRBD2. Trimming cost V 4 bases and J 5 bases; bases outside gene matches: 11. This CDR3 is built from 16 residues. In germline, CDR1 is SGHTS, CDR2 YDEGEE. CDR3 region: CASSGRLAGSGETQYF. For the CDR3, the DNA is TGTGCCAGCAGCGGCAGACTAGCGGGCTCGGGGGAGACCCAGTACTTC.

This chain connects TRBV7-7 to TRBJ1-1; D is perhaps TRBD1 (5 bases). The CDR3 runs 13 residues. Germline assignment: CDR1 SSHAT and CDR2 FNYEAQ (reference sequence). The V and J ends lost 5 bases and 5 bases respectively, with 12 bases between them. The chain's CDR3 is CASSRGAGTEAFF. The CDR3 DNA follows: TGTGCCAGCAGCAGGGGTGCGGGAACTGAAGCTTTCTTT.

This clone turned up a few times. V usage is TRBV6-5 and J usage is TRBJ1-2; D is unclear. Germline V gene sequence: CDR1 MNHEY, CDR2 SVGAGI. The CDR3 totals 13 residues. The V and J ends lost 5 bases and 3 bases respectively, with 10 bases between them. CDR3 coding DNA: TGTGCCAGCAGTCAAAAAGCTCACTATGGCTACACCTTC. The encoded protein is CASSQKAHYGYTF.

The chain couples TRBV19 to TRBJ2-1; TRBD2 matches at 7 bases. CDR1 and CDR2 from the germline V gene are LNHDA and SQIVND (reference sequence). This CDR3 region has 16 residues. V dropped 7 bases and J dropped 5; count of bases not matched to a gene: 14. The CDR3 reads CASTTRGNLGHNEQFF. The CDR3 region has the DNA TGTGCCAGTACCACGCGGGGGAATCTTGGACACAATGAGCAGTTCTTC.